This TCR beta chain was observed in a study of T cell responses to AZD1222 COVID-19 vaccine. Only in-frame clones appear in the TCRdb table, and some are missing; sequencing was by immunoSEQ multiplex PCR. The sample consists of 120,000 to 150,000 clones, 75% to 85% of them appearing once. V lost 5 bases to trimming and J lost 7 bases, with 17 bases between them. The CDR3 has 14 amino acids. Germline V gene sequence: CDR1 MNHEY, CDR2 SVGAGI. The chain couples TRBV6-5 to TRBJ1-2, with D possibly being TRBD1 (6 bases). Sample: peripheral blood, taken on day 0 of MenACWY control vaccination. This receptor was taken from an adult in good health. The CDR3 DNA reads TGTGCCAGCAGTACGACACAGGGTGGGATTGGCTACACCTTC. Encoded protein: CASSTTQGGIGYTF.